This is a list of T cell receptor beta chains from one sample in a study of shared clonotypes between healthy human individuals. The repertoire was sequenced with immunoSEQ multiplex PCR; TCRdb's copy has only in-frame clones and lacks some. The sample comprises around 2.1 million clones, 85% to 95% of which are singletons, and around 1.7% rests with the top ten. Sequencing was done on a sample of naive CD8+ T cells from PBMCs. The receptors were sampled from a man between 18 and 35 years old in good health. Some clones in this sample may be carry-over from other donors' samples. CDR3s leave out the opening cysteine and the closing phenylalanine or tryptophan. Fields, in order: V gene, clone size, J gene, CDR3 protein. A clone size is listed for some rows: how often the clone was seen (once, few, many), or a class if it is expanded.

V gene: TRBV15
clone size: once
J gene: TRBJ2-1
CDR3 protein: ATSRELHKTDNEQF

V gene: TRBV6-6
clone size: .
J gene: TRBJ2-1
CDR3 protein: ASSTTGRSSYNEQF

V gene: TRBV13
clone size: few
J gene: TRBJ1-1
CDR3 protein: ASNHLGGGWTEAF

V gene: TRBV25-1
clone size: .
J gene: TRBJ2-2
CDR3 protein: ASSGIFGTGELF

V gene: TRBV4-1
clone size: .
J gene: TRBJ2-7
CDR3 protein: ASSQDQSGLASYEQY

V gene: TRBV9
clone size: .
J gene: TRBJ2-1
CDR3 protein: ASSVSAAGGHEQF

V gene: TRBV30
clone size: .
J gene: TRBJ1-1
CDR3 protein: AIERESTEAF

V gene: TRBV27
clone size: .
J gene: TRBJ1-1
CDR3 protein: ASSLGGRVGTEAF

V gene: TRBV10-3
clone size: .
J gene: TRBJ2-7
CDR3 protein: AISPGQGARLAGEYEQY

V gene: TRBV9
clone size: .
J gene: TRBJ1-1
CDR3 protein: ASSVDSRTEAF

V gene: TRBV5-4
clone size: .
J gene: TRBJ2-7
CDR3 protein: ASSLGTGTYEQY

V gene: TRBV7-9
clone size: once
J gene: TRBJ2-3
CDR3 protein: ASSLPVGGSSTDTQY

V gene: TRBV18
clone size: .
J gene: TRBJ2-7
CDR3 protein: ASSLAASGREQY

V gene: TRBV6-1
clone size: .
J gene: TRBJ2-1
CDR3 protein: ASTEQERNYNEQF

V gene: TRBV21-1
clone size: .
J gene: TRBJ2-5
CDR3 protein: ASSSHRLKGETQY

V gene: TRBV6-5
clone size: .
J gene: TRBJ2-7
CDR3 protein: ASSISGETYEQY

V gene: TRBV5-6
clone size: .
J gene: TRBJ1-5
CDR3 protein: ASSLGQGSNQPQH

V gene: TRBV7-3
clone size: .
J gene: TRBJ2-1
CDR3 protein: ASSLIGGTYNEQF

V gene: TRBV11-2
clone size: .
J gene: TRBJ2-7
CDR3 protein: ASRTSGQGSYEQY

V gene: TRBV19
clone size: .
J gene: TRBJ1-1
CDR3 protein: ASSYRGPNTEAF

V gene: TRBV5-6
clone size: .
J gene: TRBJ2-5
CDR3 protein: ASSRLVETQY

V gene: TRBV18
clone size: .
J gene: TRBJ2-5
CDR3 protein: ASSPGRQETQY

V gene: TRBV5-1
clone size: .
J gene: TRBJ2-2
CDR3 protein: ASSLVAANTGELF

V gene: TRBV5-8
clone size: .
J gene: TRBJ1-3
CDR3 protein: ASSFSEGNTIY

V gene: TRBV5-8
clone size: .
J gene: TRBJ1-5
CDR3 protein: ASSPAPKDQLYSYQPQH

V gene: TRBV6-6
clone size: few
J gene: TRBJ1-1
CDR3 protein: ASIFTWDRGAF

V gene: TRBV5-1
clone size: .
J gene: TRBJ2-5
CDR3 protein: ASRAYGGLQETQY

V gene: TRBV4-1
clone size: .
J gene: TRBJ1-2
CDR3 protein: ASSHISGTGTGYT

V gene: TRBV9
clone size: .
J gene: TRBJ2-1
CDR3 protein: ASSVAGGTYNEQF

V gene: TRBV7-9
clone size: .
J gene: TRBJ2-7
CDR3 protein: ASSPRGRQGDHEQY

V gene: TRBV27
clone size: .
J gene: TRBJ1-4
CDR3 protein: ASIARFGRVNEKLF

V gene: TRBV5-8
clone size: .
J gene: TRBJ2-5
CDR3 protein: ASSLGLAGAKETQY

V gene: TRBV28
clone size: .
J gene: TRBJ2-2
CDR3 protein: ASSPGAGELF

V gene: TRBV7-6
clone size: .
J gene: TRBJ2-1
CDR3 protein: ASSLAGLAGGDNEQF

V gene: TRBV7-9
clone size: .
J gene: TRBJ2-3
CDR3 protein: ASSTPRDTQY

V gene: TRBV7-6
clone size: .
J gene: TRBJ2-3
CDR3 protein: ASSLGTGTGVADTQY

V gene: TRBV10-1
clone size: few
J gene: TRBJ1-2
CDR3 protein: ASSESRVPSVHGYT

V gene: TRBV29-1
clone size: once
J gene: TRBJ2-5
CDR3 protein: SVDGTPPWTQY

V gene: TRBV19
clone size: .
J gene: TRBJ2-1
CDR3 protein: ASRPVRSDGHEQF

V gene: TRBV2
clone size: .
J gene: TRBJ2-5
CDR3 protein: ASSTTDRGLETQY

V gene: TRBV10-3
clone size: .
J gene: TRBJ2-3
CDR3 protein: AISESPGGSSTDTQY

V gene: TRBV5-1
clone size: .
J gene: TRBJ2-2
CDR3 protein: ASSRGLAGVGGELF

V gene: TRBV27
clone size: .
J gene: TRBJ1-1
CDR3 protein: ASSLLLGPEAF

V gene: TRBV7-8
clone size: .
J gene: TRBJ2-4
CDR3 protein: ASSIAGGGKNIQY

V gene: TRBV10-3
clone size: .
J gene: TRBJ1-1
CDR3 protein: AISDKGTGGLGTEAF

V gene: TRBV7-2
clone size: .
J gene: TRBJ2-7
CDR3 protein: ASSIGTSGAPYEQY

V gene: TRBV4-1
clone size: .
J gene: TRBJ2-1
CDR3 protein: ASSPYGSAYNEQF

V gene: TRBV19
clone size: .
J gene: TRBJ2-7
CDR3 protein: ASSIATAGHYEQY

V gene: TRBV7-2
clone size: .
J gene: TRBJ2-1
CDR3 protein: ASSFGAYNEQF

V gene: TRBV5-6
clone size: .
J gene: TRBJ2-2
CDR3 protein: ASSGETGMNTGELF

V gene: TRBV7-2
clone size: .
J gene: TRBJ2-2
CDR3 protein: ASSLGRGSGELF

V gene: TRBV27
clone size: once
J gene: TRBJ2-1
CDR3 protein: ASSWMRGSYNEQF

V gene: TRBV4-2
clone size: .
J gene: TRBJ2-5
CDR3 protein: ASSQVGVQQETQY